Below, 31 T cell receptor beta chains from the same sample are listed, as sequenced in a study of blood T cell repertoires in COVID-19. Clones were sequenced by immunoSEQ multiplex PCR, and TCRdb holds only the in-frame ones, with some missing. The data contain more than 200,000 clones, about 84% of them singletons. What was sequenced was PBMCs or T cells enriched from blood (not recorded which). Receptors originate from a man younger than 45 with acute COVID-19.

A single count supports this clone. The rearrangement uses TRBV6-2 or TRBV6-3 and TRBJ2-7; 7 nucleotides align to TRBD2. This CDR3 is 13 amino acids long. With V trimmed by 6 bases and J by 3 bases, 5 bases remained unmatched. Germline values: CDR1 MNHEY, CDR2 SVGEGT. This CDR3 reads CASSSGEIYEQYF. The CDR3 bases are TGTGCCAGCAGCAGCGGGGAGATCTACGAGCAGTACTTC.

The chain recombines TRBV30 with TRBJ2-7, with D maybe TRBD1 (5 bases). V lost 3 bases and J 4 bases, leaving 10 bases between the germline ends. Germline CDR1 GTSNPN, CDR2 SVGIG (reference sequence). The CDR3 contains 12 residues. The CDR3 DNA sequence: TGTGCCTGGAGGGCCCAGGGTTACGAGCAGTACTTC. This translates into CAWRAQGYEQYF.

The chain has TRBV5-1 and TRBJ1-2; D not certain. The CDR3 is 16 amino acids. Germline V gene lookup returns CDR1 SGHRS and CDR2 YFSETQ. V shed 3 bases and J shed 5 bases, with 20 bases lying between them. CDR3 protein: CASSYTPGGYWYGYTF. CDR3 nucleotide sequence: TGCGCCAGCAGCTACACTCCGGGTGGGTATTGGTATGGCTACACCTTC.

This clone was seen a single time. The gene calls are TRBV28 and TRBJ1-5, with D uncertain. Trimming left V 6 bases short and J 3 bases short, with 6 bases between. The CDR3 totals 12 residues. CDR1 is MDHEN and CDR2 is SYDVKM in the germline V gene. For the CDR3, the DNA is TGTGCCAGCAGGTTCCTCAATCAGCCCCAGCATTTT. Its protein is CASRFLNQPQHF.

The V call is TRBV5-4, the J call TRBJ2-1; perhaps TRBD2 as D (6 bases). The CDR3 is 12 residues long. V was trimmed by 2 bases and J by 10 bases, leaving 10 bases between them. Germline CDR1 is SGHNT and CDR2 is YYREEE (reference sequence). CDR3 region: CASSFLAGEQFF. The CDR3, as DNA: TGTGCCAGCAGCTTTTTGGCGGGGGAGCAGTTCTTC.

Only a few counts were recorded for this clone. The rearrangement joins TRBV5-1 to TRBJ2-7; 9 bases align to TRBD1. CDR1 and CDR2 from the germline V gene are SGHRS and YFSETQ. The CDR3 spans 16 residues. J lost 2 bases, V lost 4 bases, and 10 bases had no gene match. The CDR3 DNA reads TGCGCCAGCAGCCCTGTCGGGGGACAGGGTACCTACGAGCAGTACTTC. It translates to CASSPVGGQGTYEQYF.

This sequence joins TRBV6-5 and TRBJ1-6; 7 nucleotides agree with TRBD1. CDR1 and CDR2 from the germline V gene are MNHEY and SVGAGI. V lost 6 bases, J lost 7 bases, and 9 bases stayed unmatched. The CDR3 loop spans 15 amino acids. In DNA form, the CDR3 reads TGTGCCAGCAGGACAGGGACCCCTGGGAATTCACCCCTCCACTTT. This encodes CASRTGTPGNSPLHF.

The rearrangement joins TRBV18 to TRBJ1-3; a possible D gene is TRBD1 (6 bases). CDR1 is KGHSH, CDR2 LQKENI, per germline. This CDR3 spans 15 amino acids. Trimming took off 3 bases at V and 7 bases at J, with 16 bases between the two ends. The CDR3 loop is CASSPGDRRQNTIYF. The DNA for the CDR3 is TGTGCCAGCTCACCTGGTGACAGGCGGCAGAACACCATATATTTT.

CDR3 sequence (DNA): TGTGCCAGCAGCCCGGGAAGCTATAATTCACCCCTCCACTTT. This encodes CASSPGSYNSPLHF. The V gene is TRBV3-1 (or the pseudogene TRBV3-2), the J gene TRBJ1-6, with unresolved D. CDR1 and CDR2 from the germline V gene are LGHDT and YNNKEL (reference sequence). Trimming removed 4 bases at V and 3 bases at J, with 7 bases between. The CDR3 sequence is 14 residues long.

V and J are TRBV7-2 and TRBJ1-1, with a tentative D call TRBD1 (5 bases). With 6 bases removed from V and 12 bases from J, the gap between germline ends came to 17 bases. CDR3 length: 12 residues. Germline CDR1 SGHTA, CDR2 FQGNSA. The CDR3 spells CASSPGGVRTFF. For the CDR3, the DNA is TGTGCCAGCAGTCCTGGAGGGGTGCGAACTTTCTTT.

In its sample, this clone was seen a few times. This chain links TRBV21-1 with TRBJ1-5. TRBV21-1 is an annotated pseudogene. CDR3 length: 16 amino acids. The CDR3 reads CASSKDGAPGNQPQHF. The CDR3 DNA sequence: TGTGCCAGCAGCAAAGACGGTGCGCCGGGCAATCAGCCCCAGCATTTT.

The chain employs TRBV3-1 (or the pseudogene TRBV3-2) and TRBJ1-2; maybe TRBD1 (5 bases). Germline loops: CDR1 LGHDT, CDR2 YNNKEL (reference sequence). V dropped 8 bases and J dropped 6 bases, with 10 bases sitting between them. This CDR3 comprises 11 residues. CDR3: CASAQGNGYTF. The CDR3 DNA follows: TGTGCCAGCGCCCAGGGAAATGGCTACACCTTC.

This chain links TRBV18 with TRBJ2-5, with a weak D call TRBD2 (5 bases). V lost 1 base, J lost 4 bases, and 7 bases lay in between. The germline V gene encodes CDR1 KGHSH and CDR2 LQKENI. The CDR3 is 13 residues long. The CDR3 sequence is CASSPRSGETQYF. The CDR3 nucleotides are TGTGCCAGCTCACCACGAAGCGGAGAGACCCAGTACTTC. The variable domain in full, with the rest retrieved from reference TRBV18 and TRBJ2-5, is NAGVMQNPRHLVRRRGQEARLRCSPMKGHSHVYWYRQLPEEGLKFMVYLQKENIIDESGMPKERFSAEFPKEGPSILRIQQVVRGDSAAYFCASSPRSGETQYFGPGTRLLVL.

The chain links TRBV5-4 to TRBJ2-1; 11 bases fit TRBD2. CDR1 is SGHNT and CDR2 is YYREEE in the germline V gene (reference sequence). J gave up 9 bases and V 4 bases, and 9 bases lay outside the gene matches. The CDR3 extends over 15 amino acids. CDR3 loop: CASSPGTSGGSEQFF. For the CDR3, the DNA is TGTGCCAGCAGCCCAGGAACTAGCGGGGGTAGTGAGCAGTTCTTC.

V usage is TRBV28 and J usage is TRBJ1-5, with a possible D match to TRBD1 (6 bases). Trimming left V 4 bases short and J 6 bases short, with 7 bases between. Germline V lookup: CDR1 MDHEN, CDR2 SYDVKM. The CDR3 totals 12 residues. The CDR3 DNA reads as TGTGCCAGCAGTTACAGGGTTCAGCCCCAGCATTTT. Its translation: CASSYRVQPQHF.

The V call is TRBV18, the J call TRBJ2-1; TRBD1 matches 9 bases. The CDR3 is 17 amino acids. Unmatched junction bases numbered 14, after V lost 4 bases and J lost 7 bases. Germline V CDR1 and CDR2: KGHSH, LQKENI. CDR3 sequence (DNA): TGTGCCAGCTCACGATTGATTGTCGGGACAGGGACGAATGAGCAGTTCTTC. Translation gives CASSRLIVGTGTNEQFF.

The chain combines TRBV13 with TRBJ2-7; unclear D gene. The CDR3 consists of 14 residues. Trimming removed 3 bases from V and 2 bases from J, with 11 bases in between. CDR1 is PRHDT and CDR2 is FYEKMQ in the germline V gene (reference sequence). CDR3 sequence: CASSFSGSTYEQYF. The CDR3 bases are TGTGCCAGCAGCTTCTCAGGTTCTACCTACGAGCAGTACTTC.

V is TRBV6-1 and J is TRBJ2-7; 7 nucleotides line up with TRBD1. This CDR3 region has 21 residues. V shed 2 bases, J shed 5 bases, and the junction held 27 bases outside the gene matches. Germline CDR1 MNHNS, CDR2 SASEGT. CDR3 coding DNA: TGTGCCAGCAGTGAATTCTCAAGAGGGGGCGCGGTGCGTAGTAAGTTCCACGAGCAGTACTTC. Translation: CASSEFSRGGAVRSKFHEQYF.

This chain connects TRBV10-1 to TRBJ1-1; the D gene is possibly TRBD1 (6 bases). This CDR3 is built from 12 residues. V lost 2 bases, J lost 7 bases, and 8 bases lay in between. Germline assignment: CDR1 WNHNN and CDR2 SYGVQD (reference sequence). The CDR3 here is CASSETRGEAFF. DNA for the CDR3: TGCGCCAGCAGTGAGACCAGGGGTGAAGCTTTCTTT.

The chain has TRBV7-3 and TRBJ1-6, with 9 bases aligning to TRBD1. Per germline, CDR1 SGHTA and CDR2 FQGTGA. There are 15 residues in the CDR3. With V trimmed by 4 bases and J by 9 bases, 7 bases remained unmatched. CDR3 bases: TGTGCCAGCAGCTCTACAGGGGGCAGGGGTTCACCCCTCCACTTT. Protein: CASSSTGGRGSPLHF.

The genes are TRBV3-1 (or the pseudogene TRBV3-2) and TRBJ1-2; a weak D match, TRBD1 (5 bases). This CDR3 comprises 18 residues. Germline V gives CDR1 LGHDT, CDR2 YNNKEL (reference sequence). The V end was cut by 0 bases, the J end by 2 bases, with 19 bases between. The CDR3: CASSQDKAPQEGNYGYTF. As DNA, the CDR3 is TGTGCCAGCAGCCAAGATAAGGCCCCACAGGAGGGGAACTATGGCTACACCTTC.

The chain combines TRBV7-3 with TRBJ2-5; 7 bases agree with TRBD1. The CDR3 has 17 amino acids. V lost 5 bases and J lost 1; bases outside the gene matches: 13. Germline lookup yields CDR1 SGHTA and CDR2 FQGTGA. The CDR3 DNA reads as TGTGCCAGCAGCCCATATCCCGGACAGGTCTCCCAAGAGACCCAGTACTTC. Translation gives CASSPYPGQVSQETQYF.

V and J are TRBV7-2 and TRBJ2-1; maybe TRBD2 (7 bases). CDR1 and CDR2 (germline): SGHTA, FQGNSA. The CDR3 runs 12 residues. Trimming took 8 bases from V and 14 from J, leaving 19 bases between them. Here the CDR3 DNA reads TGTGCCAGCGGGACGGGGGGCCCAGAAAAGTTCTTC. It translates to CASGTGGPEKFF.

A single count supports this clone. The V and J genes are TRBV27 and TRBJ2-3; TRBD2 matches at 12 bases. The J segment lost 6 bases and the V segment lost 7 bases, leaving 11 bases of the junction unmatched. CDR1 and CDR2 from the germline V gene are MNHEY and SMNVEV (reference sequence). This CDR3 comprises 16 residues. CDR3 protein: CASTISRGTSGDTQYF. The DNA of the CDR3 is TGTGCCAGCACCATTTCCAGAGGGACTAGCGGGGATACGCAGTATTTT.

The chain uses TRBV19 and TRBJ1-1, with TRBD1 identical over 9 bases. Germline V CDR1 and CDR2: LNHDA, SQIVND (reference sequence). V was pared by 6 bases and J by 5 bases, with 7 bases of the junction left unmatched. The CDR3 consists of 14 residues. The CDR3 DNA reads as TGTGCCAGTAGCCGCGGGACAGGGAGGACTGAAGCTTTCTTT. Its translation is CASSRGTGRTEAFF.

V is TRBV19 and J is TRBJ1-5; 7 nucleotides agree with TRBD1. The germline gives CDR1 LNHDA, CDR2 SQIVND (reference sequence). The CDR3 is 15 amino acids. V lost 6 bases, J lost 0 bases, and 5 bases stayed unmatched. CDR3 sequence: CASRSGQLSNQPQHF. CDR3 nucleotides: TGTGCCAGTAGATCGGGACAGCTTAGCAATCAGCCCCAGCATTTT.

The CDR3 region is CASSSGTGNPDTQYF. The CDR3 DNA reads TGTGCCAGCAGCTCCGGGACAGGGAATCCAGATACGCAGTATTTT. The chain links TRBV6-5 to TRBJ2-3; 9 bases are shared with TRBD1. Germline CDR1 and CDR2: MNHEY and SVGAGI. Unmatched junction bases numbered 8, after V lost 6 bases and J lost 4 bases. The CDR3 has 15 residues.

The chain couples TRBV19 to TRBJ1-1, with 7 bases that match TRBD1. Germline trimming cut 3 bases from V and 11 bases from J; bases unmatched to any gene: 12. The CDR3 runs to 14 residues. CDR1 is LNHDA and CDR2 is SQIVND in the germline V gene (reference sequence). CDR3 DNA: TGTGCCAGTAGTATGGGACAGTGGAGAAGGTACGCTTTCTTT. Protein sequence: CASSMGQWRRYAFF.

This clone was counted only a few times. The genes are TRBV7-2 and TRBJ1-1; D perhaps matches TRBD1 (5 bases). Trimming cost V 6 bases and J 4 bases, with 15 bases left between them. The germline gives CDR1 SGHTA, CDR2 FQGNSA. This CDR3 has 14 amino acids. CDR3 nucleotides: TGTGCCAGCAGATACGGGGGGGAAGGCACTGAAGCTTTCTTT. As protein: CASRYGGEGTEAFF.

CDR3 sequence reads: CASRRQRSYNEQFF. CDR3 bases: TGTGCCAGCAGGCGACAGAGGAGCTACAATGAGCAGTTCTTC. The chain employs TRBV2 and TRBJ2-1; D perhaps matches TRBD1 (5 bases). The CDR3 runs 14 residues. Trimming took off 6 bases at V and 3 bases at J, with 12 bases between the two ends. CDR1 is SNHLY and CDR2 is FYNNEI in the germline V gene.

V and J are TRBV5-4 and TRBJ2-5; D is possibly TRBD2 (6 bases). Germline V gene lookup returns CDR1 SGHNT and CDR2 YYREEE (reference sequence). The V end lost 4 bases, the J end lost 5 bases, and 18 bases lay between the germline ends. The CDR3 loop spans 15 amino acids. The CDR3 loop reads CASSQKPGERETQYF. The CDR3 nucleotides are TGTGCCAGCAGCCAAAAACCGGGAGAACGGGAGACCCAGTACTTC.